Below, 21 T cell receptor beta chains from the same sample are listed, as sequenced in a study of blood T cell repertoires in COVID-19. Profiled with immunoSEQ multiplex PCR; TCRdb holds only in-frame clones, not every one. The table records about 500,000 clones, 87% of them present only once. Sequencing was carried out using PBMCs or T cells enriched from blood (not recorded which). These receptors were obtained from a young woman who had recovered from COVID-19.

The V call is TRBV2, the J call TRBJ2-5; TRBD1 matches at 7 bases. Germline assignment: CDR1 SNHLY and CDR2 FYNNEI. With 1 base clipped from V and 8 bases from J, the junction kept 4 bases outside the gene matches. There are 13 residues in the CDR3. The DNA of the CDR3 is TGTGCCAGCAGTGAAGGGGGACAGATAACCCAGTACTTC. Residues: CASSEGGQITQYF.

The CDR3, as DNA: TGTGCCACCGTTGGGTGGGGGGGGGCTCAAGAGACCCAGTACTTC. Encoded protein: CATVGWGGAQETQYF. This chain connects TRBV28 to TRBJ2-5; weak D call: TRBD2 (7 bases). V lost 10 bases and J lost 2, with 20 bases in between. Per the germline V gene, CDR1 is MDHEN and CDR2 is SYDVKM. The CDR3 is 15 residues long.

The gene calls are TRBV6-2 or TRBV6-3 and TRBJ2-3; 8 nucleotides align to TRBD2. From germline, CDR1 is MNHEY and CDR2 SVGEGT. The CDR3 has 15 amino acids. V was pared by 6 bases and J by 3 bases, with 8 bases of the junction left unmatched. This CDR3 is CASSIGLAVTDTQYF. CDR3 nucleotides: TGTGCCAGCAGCATAGGACTAGCAGTTACAGATACGCAGTATTTT.

V is TRBV10-3 and J is TRBJ2-3, with a possible D match to TRBD1 (7 bases). This CDR3 is 16 amino acids long. V lost 4 bases, J lost 1 base, and 15 bases lay in between. Germline loops: CDR1 ENHRY, CDR2 SYGVKD. CDR3 nucleotides: TGTGCCATCAGTGTTCAGGGGGGCGGCGGCACAGATACGCAGTATTTT. Encoded protein: CAISVQGGGGTDTQYF.

The gene calls are TRBV19 and TRBJ1-4; maybe TRBD1 (6 bases). The V end was cut by 7 bases, the J end by 4 bases, with 13 bases between. The CDR3 totals 14 residues. The germline V gene encodes CDR1 LNHDA and CDR2 SQIVND (reference sequence). The CDR3 DNA reads as TGTGCCAGTATGCCAGGACAGTTTAATGAAAAACTGTTTTTT. It encodes CASMPGQFNEKLFF.

The chain combines TRBV11-2 with TRBJ2-7; TRBD2 aligns across 11 bases. V lost 0 bases to trimming and J lost 7 bases; unmatched junction nucleotides: 11. This CDR3 spans 17 amino acids. Germline loops: CDR1 SGHAT, CDR2 FQNNGV. CDR3 residues: CASSLDRASGGRGEQYF. CDR3 DNA: TGTGCCAGCAGCTTAGATCGGGCTAGCGGGGGGCGGGGGGAGCAGTACTTC. The full variable domain, completed using reference TRBV11-2 and TRBJ2-7, is EAGVAQSPRYKIIEKRQSVAFWCNPISGHATLYWYQQILGQGPKLLIQFQNNGVVDDSQLPKDRFSAERLKGVDSTLKIQPAKLEDSAVYLCASSLDRASGGRGEQYFGPGTRLTVT.

The count of this clone is one. The rearrangement joins TRBV29-1 to TRBJ2-1; TRBD2 aligns across 15 bases. The CDR3 totals 17 residues. Germline lookup yields CDR1 SQVTM and CDR2 ANQGSEA. J gave up 0 bases and V 7 bases, and 7 bases lay outside the gene matches. In DNA, the CDR3 is TGCAGCGCCAGGGGACTAGCGGGGGGAATCTCCTACAATGAGCAGTTCTTC. This sequence encodes CSARGLAGGISYNEQFF.

The chain uses TRBV11-2 and TRBJ2-3; TRBD1 is a possible D gene (5 bases). The ends were cut back, 5 bases at V and 2 bases at J, with 17 bases in the middle. The CDR3 runs to 16 residues. Germline assignment: CDR1 SGHAT and CDR2 FQNNGV. The CDR3: CASSQGRQPFTDTQYF. The CDR3 DNA reads as TGTGCCAGCAGCCAAGGACGACAGCCCTTCACAGATACGCAGTATTTT.

The gene calls are TRBV6-6 and TRBJ2-6, with D perhaps matching TRBD2 (6 bases). Germline V gene lookup returns CDR1 MNHNY and CDR2 SVGAGI (reference sequence). Trimming took off 5 bases at V and 0 bases at J, with 17 bases between the two ends. This CDR3 contains 18 residues. The CDR3 nucleotides read TGTGCCAGCAGTCCCACGGGGGTCCTTCGCTCTGGGGCCAACGTCCTGACTTTC. This encodes CASSPTGVLRSGANVLTF.

V and J are TRBV11-2 and TRBJ2-3; 9 nucleotides agree with TRBD2. Germline V gene sequence: CDR1 SGHAT, CDR2 FQNNGV. The CDR3 consists of 16 residues. V was pared by 1 base and J by 2 bases, with 4 bases of the junction left unmatched. CDR3 sequence: CASSLGSGGITDTQYF. The CDR3 DNA reads TGTGCCAGCAGCTTAGGCAGCGGGGGGATCACAGATACGCAGTATTTT.

The chain combines TRBV6-1 with TRBJ1-2; 10 positions match TRBD1. J gave up 5 bases and V 1 base, and 4 bases lay outside the gene matches. Germline V gives CDR1 MNHNS, CDR2 SASEGT. CDR3 length: 15 amino acids. In DNA form, the CDR3 reads TGTGCCAGCAGTGAAGGACAGGGGGCCGGGTATGGCTACACCTTC. Protein: CASSEGQGAGYGYTF.

The chain carries TRBV6-1 and TRBJ2-2; D perhaps matches TRBD2 (7 bases). The CDR3 covers 16 residues. V was pared by 2 bases and J by 2 bases, with 12 bases between. The germline CDR1 and CDR2 sequences are MNHNS and SASEGT. CDR3: CASSENGGPNTGELFF. CDR3 in DNA: TGTGCCAGCAGTGAAAACGGGGGGCCTAACACCGGGGAGCTGTTTTTT.

V and J are TRBV30 and TRBJ2-3; TRBD2 matches 7 bases. With 6 bases clipped from V and 1 base from J, the junction kept 10 bases outside the gene matches. In germline, CDR1 is GTSNPN, CDR2 SVGIG (reference sequence). There are 15 residues in the CDR3. The DNA for the CDR3 is TGTGCCTGCCCGACGGCTAGCGGCGGCACAGATACGCAGTATTTT. This translates into CACPTASGGTDTQYF. Looking up the rest from reference TRBV30 and TRBJ2-3 gives the full variable domain: SQTIHQWPATLVQPVGSPLSLECTVEGTSNPNLYWYRQAAGRGLQLLFYSVGIGQISSEVPQNLSASRPQDRQFILSSKKLLLSDSGFYLCACPTASGGTDTQYFGPGTRLTVL.

This clone was detected only once. Here the CDR3 reads CATSRGILDEQFF. The CDR3 bases are TGTGCCACCTCGCGGGGTATCTTGGATGAGCAGTTCTTC. The chain joins TRBV7-9 to TRBJ2-1; D perhaps matches TRBD2 (6 bases). In germline, CDR1 is SEHNR, CDR2 FQNEAQ (reference sequence). V lost 10 bases, J lost 8 bases, and 18 bases lay in between. This CDR3 has 13 amino acids.

Note on this clone: The sample holds other DNA sequences that translate to the same CDR3. This chain connects TRBV10-3 to TRBJ1-4; D is uncertain. Germline-derived CDR1 and CDR2 are ENHRY and SYGVKD. V dropped 0 bases and J dropped 7 bases, with 12 bases sitting between them. This CDR3 region has 15 residues. The CDR3 sequence: CAISESGREGEKLFF. DNA of the CDR3: TGTGCCATCAGTGAGTCGGGAAGGGAGGGTGAAAAACTGTTTTTT.

This clone was recorded a few times. The V and J genes are TRBV7-9 and TRBJ2-7; TRBD1 aligns across 9 bases. The CDR3 contains 13 residues. CDR1 SEHNR and CDR2 FQNEAQ come from the germline V gene (reference sequence). The junction had 6 bases not matched to a gene; V was cut back by 5 bases and J by 7 bases. CDR3 residues: CASSPRDRVEQYF. The CDR3 DNA sequence: TGTGCCAGCAGCCCTCGGGACAGGGTGGAGCAGTACTTC.

The rearrangement uses TRBV12-3 or TRBV12-4 and TRBJ2-2; D is perhaps TRBD2 (6 bases). V was trimmed by 6 bases and J by 7 bases, leaving 12 bases between them. This CDR3 is 13 amino acids long. The CDR3 bases are TGTGCCAGCAGCCGGGAGATCCGCGGGGAGCTGTTTTTT. It specifies CASSREIRGELFF.

This chain links TRBV24-1 with TRBJ2-3; weak D call: TRBD2 (6 bases). From germline, CDR1 is KGHDR and CDR2 SFDVKD. The CDR3 consists of 15 residues. The V and J ends lost 4 bases and 2 bases respectively, with 12 bases between them. The CDR3 is CATSDASGVTDTQYF. CDR3 coding DNA: TGTGCCACCAGTGACGCCTCGGGGGTCACAGATACGCAGTATTTT.

The chain employs TRBV5-1 and TRBJ2-7; D remains ambiguous. The V gene's germline CDR1 is SGHRS and CDR2 YFSETQ. Trimming pared 4 bases from V and 3 bases from J, leaving 14 bases between. The CDR3 spans 14 residues. The CDR3 DNA reads as TGCGCCAGCAGCCCCGCAGCAGGTTACTACGAGCAGTACTTC. It codes for CASSPAAGYYEQYF.

Here the CDR3 DNA reads TGTGCCAGCAGTTACGGAGACTATGGCTACACCTTC. Translated, it gives CASSYGDYGYTF. The chain recombines TRBV28 with TRBJ1-2, with D unresolved. Germline values: CDR1 MDHEN, CDR2 SYDVKM. The CDR3 is made up of 12 amino acids. Trimming cost V 4 bases and J 3 bases, with 6 bases left between them.

This sequence joins TRBV6-2 or TRBV6-3 and TRBJ2-1; 7 nucleotides agree with TRBD1. Germline V CDR1 and CDR2: MNHEY, SVGEGT. The length of the CDR3 is 14 residues. The V and J ends lost 1 base and 9 bases, in that order; junction bases with no gene match: 6. In nucleotides, the CDR3 is TGTGCCAGCAGTTACTTTACAGGGGCTGGTGAGCAGTTCTTC. Translation: CASSYFTGAGEQFF.